One and the same sample provided the 11 T cell receptor beta chains below, sequenced in a study of T cells in Graves' hyperthyroidism and ophthalmopathy. TCR beta CDR3 region amplification was performed from RNA transcripts. Initially, a first-round RT-PCR of the TCR CDR3 employed the HTBI primer set. TCRdb used MiXCR to reprocess the multiplex PCR reads, holding one entry per CDR3 protein. The table has under 350,000 distinct CDR3 sequences, roughly 13% seen once. The sample comprised blood. These receptors were taken from a woman between 40 and 50 years old with Graves' ophthalmopathy.

This clonotype showed up many times. The chain is built from TRBV5-6 and TRBJ2-1, with D perhaps being TRBD1 or TRBD2 (5 bases each). V lost 4 bases and J 0 bases, leaving 20 bases between the germline ends. The germline CDR1 and CDR2 sequences are SGHDT and YYEEEE. The CDR3 consists of 18 residues. For the CDR3, the DNA is TGTGCCAGCAGCGCGCCCCGGGACGGACGAAGCTCCTACAATGAGCAGTTCTTC. Translated, it gives CASSAPRDGRSSYNEQFF. The variable domain in full, with the rest retrieved from reference TRBV5-6 and TRBJ2-1, is DAGVTQSPTHLIKTRGQQVTLRCSPKSGHDTVSWYQQALGQGPQFIFQYYEEEERQRGNFPDRFSGHQFPNYSSELNVNALLLGDSALYLCASSAPRDGRSSYNEQFFGPGTRLTVL.

The table lists this clonotype with many counts. The chain uses TRBV2 and TRBJ1-5, with no clear D. V was shortened by 6 bases and J by 3 bases, with 12 bases between the two germline ends. The CDR3 contains 14 residues. CDR1 and CDR2 from the germline V gene are SNHLY and FYNNEI. The DNA of the CDR3 is TGTGCCAGCAGAAGCAAAGGCCCCAATCAGCCCCAGCATTTT. Amino acids: CASRSKGPNQPQHF.

This clonotype was detected only a few times. The chain couples TRBV3-1 to TRBJ2-7; no reliable D call. Looked up from germline, CDR1 is LGHDT and CDR2 is YNNKEL (reference sequence). The V end lost 1 base, the J end lost 0 bases, and 13 bases lay between the germline ends. There are 16 residues in the CDR3. CDR3 DNA sequence: TGTGCCAGCAGCCAAGCGCCCCCAGCGTACTCCTACGAGCAGTACTTC. It is translated as CASSQAPPAYSYEQYF.

This clonotype was counted only a few times. The V call is TRBV3-1, the J call TRBJ1-2; TRBD1 agrees at 7 bases. The CDR3 totals 15 residues. Germline V lookup: CDR1 LGHDT, CDR2 YNNKEL (reference sequence). Germline trimming cut 2 bases from V and 4 bases from J; bases unmatched to any gene: 7. The CDR3 DNA reads TGTGCCAGCAGCCAAACCTTCAGGGGGATCTATGGCTACACCTTC. Protein: CASSQTFRGIYGYTF.

The chain uses TRBV9 and TRBJ1-1; 8 bases are a match to TRBD1. The germline CDR1 and CDR2 sequences are SGDLS and YYNGEE. CDR3 length equals 14 residues. With V trimmed by 4 bases and J by 1 base, 3 bases remained unmatched. The CDR3 region has the DNA TGTGCCAGCAGCAAAGGACAGGGGAACACTGAAGCTTTCTTT. Its protein is CASSKGQGNTEAFF.

The chain couples TRBV29-1 to TRBJ2-7; TRBD1 agrees at 9 bases. Losses at the gene ends were 5 bases for V and 4 bases for J; bases not matched to a gene: 9. The CDR3 contains 14 residues. Per the germline V gene, CDR1 is SQVTM and CDR2 is ANQGSEA. This CDR3 is CSVRPGTGIYEQYF. The CDR3 DNA is TGCAGCGTTCGGCCCGGGACAGGGATATACGAGCAGTACTTC.

This clonotype turned up a few times. The V gene is TRBV5-8, the J gene TRBJ1-2; D may be TRBD1 (5 bases). The CDR3 consists of 18 residues. CDR1 is SGHTS and CDR2 is YDEGEE in the germline V gene. V lost 2 bases and J 2 bases, leaving 22 bases between the germline ends. The CDR3 region is CASSLFRPTQRGNYGYTF. The CDR3 DNA reads as TGTGCCAGCAGCTTATTTAGACCGACTCAAAGGGGAAACTATGGCTACACCTTC.

The sample holds many counts of this clonotype. The genes are TRBV7-8 and TRBJ2-7, with 9 bases fitting TRBD2. Trimming at V came to 5 bases and at J to 2 bases, leaving 7 bases not matched to a gene. This CDR3 has 15 residues. In germline, CDR1 is SGHVS, CDR2 FQNEAQ. As DNA, the CDR3 is TGTGCCAGCAGCCCCTGGGCGGGAGGGACCTACGAGCAGTACTTC. It codes for CASSPWAGGTYEQYF.

This chain links TRBV24-1 with TRBJ1-5; TRBD1 matches at 7 bases. After removal of 10 bases from V and 4 bases from J, the junction contained 6 bases not matched to a gene. The length of the CDR3 is 13 residues. Germline CDR1 is KGHDR and CDR2 is SFDVKD. The CDR3 nucleotides read TGTGCCACAAGGGACAGCGAGAATCAGCCCCAGCATTTT. It encodes CATRDSENQPQHF.

This clonotype was seen many times. The chain joins TRBV20-1 to TRBJ2-7; 7 bases align to TRBD1. The CDR3 runs to 15 residues. The germline V gene encodes CDR1 DFQATT and CDR2 SNEGSKA (reference sequence). V lost 0 bases and J lost 2; bases outside the gene matches: 7. The DNA of the CDR3 is TGCAGTGCTAGAGATCACAGGGGCGATCCCTACGAGCAGTACTTC. Translated: CSARDHRGDPYEQYF.

This clonotype has a handful of counts. This chain connects TRBV20-1 to TRBJ2-7; 7 nucleotides match TRBD2. J lost 0 bases, V lost 0 bases, and 11 bases had no gene match. Per the germline V gene, CDR1 is DFQATT and CDR2 is SNEGSKA (reference sequence). There are 17 residues in the CDR3. Written as DNA, the CDR3 is TGCAGTGCTAGAGATCCCCCCGGGGGGACTTACTCCTACGAGCAGTACTTC. It translates to CSARDPPGGTYSYEQYF.